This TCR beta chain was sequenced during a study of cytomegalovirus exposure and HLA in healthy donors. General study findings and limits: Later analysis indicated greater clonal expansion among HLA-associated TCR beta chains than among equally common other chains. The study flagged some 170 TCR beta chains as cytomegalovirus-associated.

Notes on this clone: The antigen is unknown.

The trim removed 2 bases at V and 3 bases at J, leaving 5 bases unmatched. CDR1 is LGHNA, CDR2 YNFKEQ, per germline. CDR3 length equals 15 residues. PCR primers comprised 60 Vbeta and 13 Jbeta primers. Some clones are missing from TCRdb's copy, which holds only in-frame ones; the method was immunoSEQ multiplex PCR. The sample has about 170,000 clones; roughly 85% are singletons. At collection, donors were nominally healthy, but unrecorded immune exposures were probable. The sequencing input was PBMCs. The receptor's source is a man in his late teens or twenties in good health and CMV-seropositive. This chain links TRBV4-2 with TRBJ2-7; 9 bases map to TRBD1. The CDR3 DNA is TGTGCCAGCAGCCAACGACAGGGGGGGGACTACGAGCAGTACTTC. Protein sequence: CASSQRQGGDYEQYF.